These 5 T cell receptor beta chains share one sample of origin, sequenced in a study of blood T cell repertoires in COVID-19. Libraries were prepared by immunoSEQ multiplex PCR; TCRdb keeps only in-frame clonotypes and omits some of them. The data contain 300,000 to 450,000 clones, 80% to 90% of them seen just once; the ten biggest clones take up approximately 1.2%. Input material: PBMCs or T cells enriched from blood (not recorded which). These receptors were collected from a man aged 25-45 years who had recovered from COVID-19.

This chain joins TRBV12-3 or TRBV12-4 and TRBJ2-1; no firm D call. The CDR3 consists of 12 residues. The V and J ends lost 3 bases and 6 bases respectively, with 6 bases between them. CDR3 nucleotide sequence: TGTGCCAGCAGTTTTCAGGTCAATGAGCAGTTCTTC. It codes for CASSFQVNEQFF.

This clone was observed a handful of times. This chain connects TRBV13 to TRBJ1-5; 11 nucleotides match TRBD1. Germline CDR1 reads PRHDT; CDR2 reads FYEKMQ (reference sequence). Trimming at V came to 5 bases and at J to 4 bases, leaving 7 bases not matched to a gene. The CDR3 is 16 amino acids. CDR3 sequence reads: CASSQGGTGGNQPQHF. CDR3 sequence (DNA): TGTGCCAGCAGCCAGGGGGGGACAGGGGGTAATCAGCCCCAGCATTTT.

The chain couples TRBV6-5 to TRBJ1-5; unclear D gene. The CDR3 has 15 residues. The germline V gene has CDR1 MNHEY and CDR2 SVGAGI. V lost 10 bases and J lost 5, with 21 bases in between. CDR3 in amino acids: CATSRFTGEDQPQHF. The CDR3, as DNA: TGTGCCACCTCCAGGTTCACCGGGGAGGATCAGCCCCAGCATTTT.

In nucleotides, the CDR3 is TGTGCCAGCAGCTGGGACAGCCCTGGGGGCACTGAAGCTTTCTTT. It yields the protein CASSWDSPGGTEAFF. The chain couples TRBV3-1 (or the pseudogene TRBV3-2) to TRBJ1-1; 7 bases match TRBD1. J lost 4 bases, V lost 5 bases, and 10 bases had no gene match. Germline V gives CDR1 LGHDT, CDR2 YNNKEL (reference sequence). This CDR3 region has 15 residues.

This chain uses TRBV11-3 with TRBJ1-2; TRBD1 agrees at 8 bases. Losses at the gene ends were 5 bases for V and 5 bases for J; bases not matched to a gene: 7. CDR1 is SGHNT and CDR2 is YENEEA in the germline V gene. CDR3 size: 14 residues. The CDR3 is CASSTDRASYGYTF. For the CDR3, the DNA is TGTGCCAGCAGCACGGACAGGGCTTCGTATGGCTACACCTTC. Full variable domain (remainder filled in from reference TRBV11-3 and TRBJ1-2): EAGVVQSPRYKIIEKKQPVAFWCNPISGHNTLYWYLQNLGQGPELLIRYENEEAVDDSQLPKDRFSAERLKGVDSTLKIQPAELGDSAVYLCASSTDRASYGYTFGSGTRLTVV.